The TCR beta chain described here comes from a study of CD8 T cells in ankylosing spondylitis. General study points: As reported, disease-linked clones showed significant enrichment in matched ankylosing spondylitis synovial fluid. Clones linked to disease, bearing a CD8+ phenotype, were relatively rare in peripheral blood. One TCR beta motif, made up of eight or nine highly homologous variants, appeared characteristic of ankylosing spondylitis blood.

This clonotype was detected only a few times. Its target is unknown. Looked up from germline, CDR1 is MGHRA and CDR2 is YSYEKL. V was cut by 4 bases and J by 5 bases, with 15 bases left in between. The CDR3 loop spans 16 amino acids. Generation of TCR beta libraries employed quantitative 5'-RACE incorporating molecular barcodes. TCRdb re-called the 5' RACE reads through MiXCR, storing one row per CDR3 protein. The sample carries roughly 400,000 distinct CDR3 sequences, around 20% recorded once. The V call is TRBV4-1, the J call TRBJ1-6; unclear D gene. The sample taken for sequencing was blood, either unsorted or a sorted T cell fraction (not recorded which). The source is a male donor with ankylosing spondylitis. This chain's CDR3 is CASSPIGREHNSPLHF. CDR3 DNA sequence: TGCGCCAGCAGCCCAATAGGGCGGGAGCATAATTCACCCCTCCACTTT.